The T cell receptor beta chain under discussion was sequenced for a study of blood T cell repertoires in COVID-19. For the study at large: Spain, Italy and the United States supplied samples that represented acute and convalescent COVID-19. T cells, B-cell-depleted T cells, or PBMCs provided the cDNA or gDNA that served as material.

Original processing notes: Reference gene primer amplification yielded estimated nucleated cell counts. TCRdb's table, derived via immunoSEQ multiplex PCR, lists solely in-frame clones and lacks some. V, J and clone size are taken as reported in that table, and D and trimming were inferred from the DNA itself. The table records about 100,000 clones, roughly nine tenths of them present only once. The germline gives CDR1 SGHVS, CDR2 FQNEAQ. J gave up 4 bases and V 5 bases, and 7 bases lay outside the gene matches. This CDR3 has 15 amino acids. This clone came up once. What was sequenced was peripheral blood. V and J are TRBV7-8 and TRBJ2-5; 10 positions match TRBD2. This receptor was identified in a man over 45 with acute or convalescent COVID-19. CDR3 residues: CASSPLAGVVETQYF. In nucleotides, the CDR3 is TGTGCCAGCAGCCCTCTAGCGGGAGTCGTAGAGACCCAGTACTTC.